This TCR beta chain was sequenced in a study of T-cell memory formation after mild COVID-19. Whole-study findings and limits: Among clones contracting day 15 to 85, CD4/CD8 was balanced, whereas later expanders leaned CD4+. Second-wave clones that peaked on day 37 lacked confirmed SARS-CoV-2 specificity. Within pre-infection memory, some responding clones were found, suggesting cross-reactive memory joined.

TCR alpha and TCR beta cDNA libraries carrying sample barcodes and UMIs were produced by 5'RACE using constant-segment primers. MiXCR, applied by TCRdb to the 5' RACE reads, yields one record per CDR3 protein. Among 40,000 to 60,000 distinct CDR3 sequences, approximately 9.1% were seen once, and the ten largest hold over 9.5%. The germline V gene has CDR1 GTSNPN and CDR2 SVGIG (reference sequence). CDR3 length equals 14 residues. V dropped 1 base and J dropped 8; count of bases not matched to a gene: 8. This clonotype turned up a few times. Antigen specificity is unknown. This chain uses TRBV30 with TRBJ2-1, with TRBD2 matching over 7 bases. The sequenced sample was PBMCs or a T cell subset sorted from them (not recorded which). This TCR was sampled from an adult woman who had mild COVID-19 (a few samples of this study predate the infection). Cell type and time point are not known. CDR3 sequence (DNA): TGTGCCTGGAGTGCCAGCGGGACGCCCCATGAGCAGTTCTTC. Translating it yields CAWSASGTPHEQFF. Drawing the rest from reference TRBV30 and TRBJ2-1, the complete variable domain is SQTIHQWPATLVQPVGSPLSLECTVEGTSNPNLYWYRQAAGRGLQLLFYSVGIGQISSEVPQNLSASRPQDRQFILSSKKLLLSDSGFYLCAWSASGTPHEQFFGPGTRLTVL.